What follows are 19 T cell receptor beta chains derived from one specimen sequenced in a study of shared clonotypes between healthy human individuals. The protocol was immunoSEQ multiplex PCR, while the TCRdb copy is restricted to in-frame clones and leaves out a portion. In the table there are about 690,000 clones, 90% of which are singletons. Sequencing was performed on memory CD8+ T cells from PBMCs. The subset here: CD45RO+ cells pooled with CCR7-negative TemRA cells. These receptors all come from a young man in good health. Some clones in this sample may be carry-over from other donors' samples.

The CDR3 DNA reads as TGTGCCAGCAGCGGGGGAGGGAACACTGAAGCTTTCTTT. Translated, it gives CASSGGGNTEAFF. The V gene is TRBV7-3, the J gene TRBJ1-1; D might be TRBD1 (5 bases). The germline V gene encodes CDR1 SGHTA and CDR2 FQGTGA. The CDR3 extends over 13 amino acids. V dropped 5 bases and J dropped 1 base, with 8 bases sitting between them.

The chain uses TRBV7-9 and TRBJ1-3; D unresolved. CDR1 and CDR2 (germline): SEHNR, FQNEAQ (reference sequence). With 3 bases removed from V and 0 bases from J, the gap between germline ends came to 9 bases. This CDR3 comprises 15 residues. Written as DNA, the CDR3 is TGTGCCAGCAGCTTTTTCGGGCCCTCTGGAAACACCATATATTTT. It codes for CASSFFGPSGNTIYF.

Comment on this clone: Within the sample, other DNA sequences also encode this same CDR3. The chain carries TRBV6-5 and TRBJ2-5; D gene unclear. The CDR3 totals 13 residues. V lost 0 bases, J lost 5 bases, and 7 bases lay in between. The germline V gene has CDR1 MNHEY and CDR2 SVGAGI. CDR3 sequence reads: CASSYSIGETQYF. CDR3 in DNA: TGTGCCAGCAGTTACTCGATTGGGGAGACCCAGTACTTC.

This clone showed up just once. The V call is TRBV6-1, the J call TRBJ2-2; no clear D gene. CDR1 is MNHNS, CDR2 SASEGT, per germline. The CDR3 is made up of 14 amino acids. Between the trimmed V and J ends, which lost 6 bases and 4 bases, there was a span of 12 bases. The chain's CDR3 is CASSRWASTGELFF. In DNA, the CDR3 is TGTGCCAGCAGCCGTTGGGCCAGCACCGGGGAGCTGTTTTTT.

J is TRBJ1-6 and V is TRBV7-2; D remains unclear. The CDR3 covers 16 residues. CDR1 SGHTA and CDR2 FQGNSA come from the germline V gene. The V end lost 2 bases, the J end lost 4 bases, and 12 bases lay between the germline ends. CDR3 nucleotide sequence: TGTGCCAGCAGCTTATCTCGGGCAGCGTATAATTCACCCCTCCACTTT. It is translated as CASSLSRAAYNSPLHF.

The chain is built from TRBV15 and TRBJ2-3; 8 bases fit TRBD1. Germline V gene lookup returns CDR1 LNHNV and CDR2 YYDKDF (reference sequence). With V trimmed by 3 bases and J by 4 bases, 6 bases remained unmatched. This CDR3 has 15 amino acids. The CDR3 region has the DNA TGTGCCACCAGCAGGCCCAGGGGGCCTTCAGATACGCAGTATTTT. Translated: CATSRPRGPSDTQYF. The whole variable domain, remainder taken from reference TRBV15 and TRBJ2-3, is DAMVIQNPRYQVTQFGKPVTLSCSQTLNHNVMYWYQQKSSQAPKLLFHYYDKDFNNEADTPDNFQSRRPNTSFCFLDIRSPGLGDTAMYLCATSRPRGPSDTQYFGPGTRLTVL.

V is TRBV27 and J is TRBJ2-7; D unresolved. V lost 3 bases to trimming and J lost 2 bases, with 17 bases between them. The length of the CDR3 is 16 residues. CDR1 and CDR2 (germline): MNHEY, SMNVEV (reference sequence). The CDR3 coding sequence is TGTGCCAGCAGTTTGCCGATAGGCAAGACGACCTACGAGCAGTACTTC. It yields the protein CASSLPIGKTTYEQYF.

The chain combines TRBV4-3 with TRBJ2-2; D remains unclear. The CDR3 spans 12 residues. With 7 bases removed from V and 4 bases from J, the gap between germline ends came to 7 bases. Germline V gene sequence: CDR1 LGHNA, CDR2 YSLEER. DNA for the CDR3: TGCGCCAGCACCCCCCCCACCGGGGAGCTGTTTTTT. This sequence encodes CASTPPTGELFF.

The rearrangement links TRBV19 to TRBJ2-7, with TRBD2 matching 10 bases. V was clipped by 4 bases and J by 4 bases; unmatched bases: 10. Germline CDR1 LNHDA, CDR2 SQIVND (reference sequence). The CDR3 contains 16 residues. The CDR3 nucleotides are TGTGCCAGTAGTACTAAATTTAGCGGGAGGCAATACGAGCAGTACTTC. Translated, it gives CASSTKFSGRQYEQYF.

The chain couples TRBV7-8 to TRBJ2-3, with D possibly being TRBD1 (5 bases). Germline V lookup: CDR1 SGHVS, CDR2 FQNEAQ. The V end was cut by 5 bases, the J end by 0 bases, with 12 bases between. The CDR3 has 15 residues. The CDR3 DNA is TGTGCCAGCAGCCCAGGGCAGGTGAGCACAGATACGCAGTATTTT. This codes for CASSPGQVSTDTQYF.

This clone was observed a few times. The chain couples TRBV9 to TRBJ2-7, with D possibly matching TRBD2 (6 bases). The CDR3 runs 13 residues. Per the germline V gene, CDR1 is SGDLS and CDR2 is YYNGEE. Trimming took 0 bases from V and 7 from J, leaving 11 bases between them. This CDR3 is CASSVGGGKEQYF. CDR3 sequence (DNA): TGTGCCAGCAGCGTAGGAGGAGGGAAGGAGCAGTACTTC.

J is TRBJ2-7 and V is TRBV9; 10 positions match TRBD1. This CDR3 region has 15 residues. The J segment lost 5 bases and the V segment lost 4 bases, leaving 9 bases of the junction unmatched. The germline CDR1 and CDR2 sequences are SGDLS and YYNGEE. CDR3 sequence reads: CASSPPRTGGNEQYF. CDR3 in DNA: TGTGCCAGCAGCCCTCCCCGGACAGGGGGAAACGAGCAGTACTTC.

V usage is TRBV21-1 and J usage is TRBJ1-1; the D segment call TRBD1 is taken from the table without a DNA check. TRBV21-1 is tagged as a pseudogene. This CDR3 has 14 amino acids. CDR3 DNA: TGTGCCAGCAGCAACCGCGACAGGGACACTGAAGCTTTCTTT. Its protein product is CASSNRDRDTEAFF.

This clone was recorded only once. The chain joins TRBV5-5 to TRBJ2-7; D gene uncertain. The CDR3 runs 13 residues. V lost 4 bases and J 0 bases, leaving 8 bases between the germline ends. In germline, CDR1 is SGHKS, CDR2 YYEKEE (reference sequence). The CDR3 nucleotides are TGTGCCAGCAGCCAGACCATCTCCTACGAGCAGTACTTC. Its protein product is CASSQTISYEQYF.

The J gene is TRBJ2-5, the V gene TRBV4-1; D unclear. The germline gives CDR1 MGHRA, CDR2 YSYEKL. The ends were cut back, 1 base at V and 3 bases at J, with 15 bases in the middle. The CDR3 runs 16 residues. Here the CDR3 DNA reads TGCGCCAGCAGCCAAGGGTTTTTTGTAGAAGAAGAGACCCAGTACTTC. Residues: CASSQGFFVEEETQYF.

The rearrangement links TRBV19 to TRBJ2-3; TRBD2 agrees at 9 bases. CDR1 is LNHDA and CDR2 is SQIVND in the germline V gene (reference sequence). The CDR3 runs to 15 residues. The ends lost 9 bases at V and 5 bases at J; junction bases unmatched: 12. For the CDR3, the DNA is TGTGCCAGACCGGGACTAGCCCTTCTAGGAGATACGCAGTATTTT. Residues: CARPGLALLGDTQYF.

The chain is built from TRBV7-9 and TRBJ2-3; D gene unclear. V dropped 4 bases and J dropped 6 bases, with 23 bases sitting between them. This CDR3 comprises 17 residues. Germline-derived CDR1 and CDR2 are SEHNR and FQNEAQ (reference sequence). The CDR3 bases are TGTGCCAGCAGCTCCCCCAGTGGGGAAGTGGGTGCGGATACGCAGTATTTT. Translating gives CASSSPSGEVGADTQYF.

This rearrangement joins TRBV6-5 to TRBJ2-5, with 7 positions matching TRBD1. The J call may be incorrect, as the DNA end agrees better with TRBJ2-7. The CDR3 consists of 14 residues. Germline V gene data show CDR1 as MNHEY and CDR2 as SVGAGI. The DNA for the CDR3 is TGTGCCAGCAGCAGCGGACAGGCGACCTACGAGCAGTACTTC. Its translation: CASSSGQATYEQYF.

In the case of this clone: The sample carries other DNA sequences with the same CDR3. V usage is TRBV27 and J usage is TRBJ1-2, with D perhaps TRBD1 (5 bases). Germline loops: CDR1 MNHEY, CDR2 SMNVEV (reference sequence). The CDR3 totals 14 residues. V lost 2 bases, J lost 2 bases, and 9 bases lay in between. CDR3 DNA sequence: TGTGCCAGCAGTTTACGGGGCTTAAACTATGGCTACACCTTC. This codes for CASSLRGLNYGYTF.